This T cell receptor (beta chain) emerged from a study of blood T cell repertoires in COVID-19. At the level of the study: There were acute and convalescent COVID-19 samples, and they came from the United States, Italy and Spain. PBMCs, B-cell-depleted T cells, or T cells were the source of the cDNA or gDNA that made up the material.

Seattle cases were enrolled at active infection and followed longitudinally. CDR3 size: 12 residues. Between the trimmed V and J ends, which lost 6 bases and 5 bases, there was a span of 7 bases. Germline V gene sequence: CDR1 MRHNA, CDR2 SNTAGT. Original processing notes: Reference gene primer amplification yielded estimated nucleated cell counts. The assay was immunoSEQ multiplex PCR, and TCRdb's table has in-frame clones only and misses some. V, J and clone size are those of that table, while D and trimming were read from the DNA. Among 100,000 to 150,000 clones listed, around 85% were seen once. The chain combines TRBV6-4 with TRBJ2-2; no firm D call. Sequencing was done on a sample of peripheral blood. This TCR derives from a man younger than 45 with COVID-19, enrolled during active disease. This CDR3 reads CASSPGTGELFF. Written as DNA, the CDR3 is TGTGCCAGCAGCCCCGGGACCGGGGAGCTGTTTTTT.